This T cell receptor (beta chain) emerged from a study of blood T cell repertoires in COVID-19. Original analysis: From reference gene primer amplification, estimates of nucleated cell counts were derived. Assay: immunoSEQ multiplex PCR; the TCRdb copy retains only in-frame clones and omits some. The DNA was the basis for D and trimming; V, J and clone size are from that table. The table lists about 200,000 clones, around nine tenths of them singletons. The junction had 3 bases not matched to a gene; V was cut back by 3 bases and J by 6 bases. The germline CDR1 and CDR2 sequences are DFQATT and SNEGSKA (reference sequence). The CDR3 covers 14 residues.

J is TRBJ1-6 and V is TRBV20-1; 9 bases line up with TRBD1. This clonotype was obtained from a man aged 45 to 65 with COVID-19, enrolled during active disease. The source material was peripheral blood. The chain's CDR3 is CSASTGGVNSPLHF. CDR3 DNA: TGCAGTGCTAGTACAGGGGGCGTTAATTCACCCCTCCACTTT.